This T cell receptor (beta chain) was recovered during a study of OX40 agonist ivuxolimab in advanced cancers. Study context: Across the patients, intravenous ivuxolimab was delivered every 2 weeks at 0.01 to 10 mg/kg. Dose-escalation patients' cancers were hepatocellular carcinoma, melanoma, renal cell or head and neck cancer.

The protocol was immunoSEQ multiplex PCR, while the TCRdb copy is restricted to in-frame clones and leaves out a portion. The repertoire holds about 110,000 clones, with around 90% as singletons. This CDR3 region has 13 residues. Germline V CDR1 and CDR2: SEHNR, FQNEAQ (reference sequence). Remarks on this clone: At one boundary the junction diverges from the germline segment, which might be a read error.

The origin of this receptor is an adult with an advanced solid tumor such as melanoma, head and neck, liver or kidney cancer. The chain has TRBV7-9 and TRBJ1-2; D is uncertain. The sequencing here drew on CD4+ or CD8+ T cells sorted from blood, taken in a trial of the OX40 agonist ivuxolimab. The CDR3 spells CASSYVGTGRFFF. The CDR3 DNA reads as TGTGCCAGCAGCTACGTGGGTACTGGCAGATTCTTCTTC.